There are many counts of the clone carrying this T cell receptor (beta chain). Antigen specificity is unknown. Specified treatment: skin biopsy from PPD injection site in Mantoux-positive individual. A UMI-containing oligonucleotide was joined by 3' ligation to the TCR cDNA template. Tuberculin skin test biopsies were taken where PPD was injected in Mantoux-positive people. Cells were not sorted; total RNA input targeted about 1 to 1000 ng. This sample was taken from a study of naive and memory T cell subsets. Study-level findings and limits: Potentially, T cell activation and differentiation skew this RNA-based measurement. TCRs were reportedly recovered from both biopsy types, mostly tuberculin test sites.

Ligated cDNA underwent four rounds of PCR with nested alpha and beta constant region primers and SP2. A single record per CDR3 protein comes from TCRdb applying MiXCR to the UMI-ligation and nested PCR reads. The table includes 25,000 to 35,000 distinct CDR3 sequences, about 6.2% detected once. Unmatched junction bases numbered 5, after V lost 1 base and J lost 4 bases. Germline V gene sequence: CDR1 SGHTA, CDR2 FQGNSA. The CDR3 contains 15 residues. The rearrangement joins TRBV7-2 to TRBJ2-3; TRBD2 aligns across 7 bases. Sequenced here: skin, sampled from a tuberculin skin test site. The source is an adult in good health. The CDR3, as DNA: TGTGCCAGCAGCTTAGAAGCGGGGCTCGCAGATACGCAGTATTTT. It yields the protein CASSLEAGLADTQYF.